This T cell receptor (beta chain) was observed in a study of control samples from healthy donors and cancer patients. The CDR3 spans 13 residues. V lost 6 bases, J lost 6 bases, and 11 bases lay in between. TCRdb's copy holds only in-frame clones and misses some; the assay was immunoSEQ multiplex PCR. The data show around 190,000 clones, more than 80% seen once. The source of this sequence is a man aged 30 to 45 in good health. This sequence joins TRBV12-3 or TRBV12-4 and TRBJ2-2; D gene unclear. Sequencing was carried out using blood. CDR3 coding DNA: TGTGCCAGCAGCCTGGGGTTCGCCGGGGAGCTGTTTTTT. Protein sequence: CASSLGFAGELFF.